This T cell receptor beta chain was retrieved from a study of identifying expanded T cells in peripheral blood. Only in-frame clones appear in the TCRdb table, and some are missing; sequencing was by immunoSEQ multiplex PCR. The data hold about 100,000 clones, with around 85% observed a single time. CDR1 SQVTM and CDR2 ANQGSEA come from the germline V gene. V was shortened by 7 bases and J by 2 bases, with 8 bases between the two germline ends. The CDR3 length is 11 residues. Sequenced material: blood. The J gene is TRBJ1-2, the V gene TRBV29-1; D is unresolved. This receptor was identified in a person aged 18 to 70 in good health. CDR3 protein: CSGTENYGYTF. CDR3 DNA sequence: TGCAGCGGTACAGAGAACTATGGCTACACCTTC.